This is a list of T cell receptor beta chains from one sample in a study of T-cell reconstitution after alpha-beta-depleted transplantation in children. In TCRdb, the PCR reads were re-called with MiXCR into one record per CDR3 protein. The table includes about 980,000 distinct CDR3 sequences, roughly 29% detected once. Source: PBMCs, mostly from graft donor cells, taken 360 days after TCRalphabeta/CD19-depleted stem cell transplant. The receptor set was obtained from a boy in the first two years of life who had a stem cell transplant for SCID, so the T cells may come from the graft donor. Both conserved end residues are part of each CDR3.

CASSQTGVGTDTQYF	15	TRBV3-1
CASRTTAGTGAYNEQFF	17	TRBV5-1
CASNRGETQYF	11	TRBV12-3/TRBV12-4
CASSYPHGRGGYTF	14	TRBV6-5
CASSSTVSNQPQHF	14	TRBV18
CAIRTASSYEQYF	13	TRBV10-3
CASSRGLAGGALGKNIQYF	19	TRBV3-1
CASSQDRGTAQYF	13	TRBV4-3
CSVARDARMNTEAFF	15	TRBV29-1
CASSLMGQGPNYGYTF	16	TRBV12-3/TRBV12-4
CASSFRGVMNTEAFF	15	TRBV27
CSARDPQPRNTEAFF	15	TRBV20-1
CASSFRGEPYEQYF	14	TRBV5-1
CASSLQGFEDNEQFF	15	TRBV6-5
CASSWGPGGGYNEQFF	16	TRBV11-3
CASRVESGIYNEQFF	15	TRBV2
CASSLFTKAGELFF	14	TRBV7-2
CASKSGGEHAYNEQFF	16	TRBV5-1
CASSLSKVTGPASTDTQYF	19	TRBV5-1
CASRKKPTQETQYF	14	TRBV21-1
CASSPDYLGTQYF	13	TRBV12-3/TRBV12-4
CSASGTSESYNEQFF	15	TRBV20-1
CASSWTGNTEAFF	13	TRBV12-3/TRBV12-4
CASSLVSGGYEQYF	14	TRBV12-3/TRBV12-4
CASSKVGQGGEKLFF	15	TRBV3-1
CASSLYGGHNEQFF	14	TRBV11-2
CASRPTGGFYGYTF	14	TRBV7-6
CSARGTSGGRGGLPDTQYF	19	TRBV20-1
CSASRGVLRGNQPQHF	16	TRBV20-1
CASSTRGARETQYF	14	TRBV7-9
CSARGRTHYNEQFF	14	TRBV20-1